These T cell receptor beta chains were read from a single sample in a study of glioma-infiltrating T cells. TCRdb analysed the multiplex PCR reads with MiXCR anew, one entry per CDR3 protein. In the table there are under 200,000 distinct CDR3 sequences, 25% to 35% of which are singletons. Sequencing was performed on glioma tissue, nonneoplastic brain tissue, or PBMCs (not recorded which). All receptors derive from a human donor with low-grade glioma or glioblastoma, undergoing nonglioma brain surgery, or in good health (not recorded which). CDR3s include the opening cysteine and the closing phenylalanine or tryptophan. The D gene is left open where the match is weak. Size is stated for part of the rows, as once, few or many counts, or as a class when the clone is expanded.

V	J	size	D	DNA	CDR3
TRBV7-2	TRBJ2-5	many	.	TGTGCCAGCAGCTTAGGGGGGACATATCAAGAGACCCAGTACTTC	CASSLGGTYQETQYF
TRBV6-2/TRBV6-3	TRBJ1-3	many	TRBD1	TGTGCCAGCAGTTACCAACCCGGACAGGCCTCTGGAAACACCATATATTTT	CASSYQPGQASGNTIYF
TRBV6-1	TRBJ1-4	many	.	TGTGCCAGCAGTCGCTTTGGAGGGAGTGGTGGAGAAAAACTGTTTTTT	CASSRFGGSGGEKLFF
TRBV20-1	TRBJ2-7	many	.	TGCAGTGCTAGAGAGGGGCCCTCGTACGAGCAGTACTTC	CSAREGPSYEQYF
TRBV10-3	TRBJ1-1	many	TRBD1	TGTGCCATCGGGACAGACACTGAAGCTTTCTTT	CAIGTDTEAFF
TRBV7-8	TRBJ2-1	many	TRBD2	TGTGCCAGCAGCTTAGCAGGACTAGCGGGAAACTACGGTGAGCAGTTCTTC	CASSLAGLAGNYGEQFF
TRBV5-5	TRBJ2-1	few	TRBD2	TGTGCCAGCAGCACCGGGACTAGCGCAGGCAATGAGCAGTTCTTC	CASSTGTSAGNEQFF
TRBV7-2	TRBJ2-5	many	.	TGTGCCAGCAGCTTAGCGCGGACCCCAGAGACCCAGTACTTC	CASSLARTPETQYF
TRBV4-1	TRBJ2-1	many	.	TGCGCCAGCAGCCAAGGCGTCAATGAGCAGTTCTTC	CASSQGVNEQFF
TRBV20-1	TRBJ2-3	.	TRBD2	TGCAGTGCTAGACCCAGCGGGAGGACCACAGATACGCAGTATTTT	CSARPSGRTTDTQYF
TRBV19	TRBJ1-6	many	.	TGTGCCAGTACCCCGATTTTTACGGATTCACCCCTCCACTTT	CASTPIFTDSPLHF